This paragraph reports one TCR beta chain. What this receptor recognizes is not known. No quality values exist for individual bases; no much larger clone is one base distant. Collaborating institutions collected whole blood in K2EDTA tubes following their own protocols. For TCRbeta analysis, collaborators shipped samples in one of three forms: frozen whole blood, isolated PBMCs, or DNA extracted from either of those sample types. TCRbeta CDR3 regions were amplified from genomic DNA by means of the immunoSEQ Assay, a bias-controlled multiplex PCR. As for the authors' bioinformatics: The number of nucleated cells in each sample was estimated from the amplification of reference gene primers within the assay. Sequence reads were collapsed and filtered to measure the absolute abundance of every unique TCRbeta CDR3 rearrangement. For each sample, productive Simpson clonality was calculated as the square root of Simpson's diversity index across productive rearrangements. The immuneACCESS repertoire file appears here via TCRdb, limited to in-frame rearrangements. These files lack a portion of the clones; in checked studies, under half of the deficit traces to unresolved V genes, and the cause of the others is not known. Clonal size and the V and J genes are those of that table, whereas D and trimming came from the DNA. The sample records 250,000 to 350,000 clones, more than 75% of which are singletons. The ten largest clones add up to under 4.5% of the sample.

CDR1 and CDR2 (SGDLS, YYNGEE) derive from the germline V gene. V and J are truncated by 0 bases and 3 bases respectively, leaving an intervening sequence of 15 bases. The CDR3 holds 16 amino acids from the cysteine to the phenylalanine. Just CDR3 DNA is preserved here, 48 bases in frame from base 1. The entry originates in a study of blood T cell repertoires in COVID-19 (dated by TCRdb to the early 2020s). With regard to the full study: The collaborator samples originated in the United States, Italy and Spain and spanned the acute and convalescent phases of COVID-19. Deeply sampled blood TCRbeta repertoires from subjects exposed to, actively infected with, or recovered from COVID-19 were included in the dataset. Where available, HLA class I and class II types were obtained from metadata supplied by the sample provider rather than from assay-based typing. The sample metadata nearly always contained a de-identified subject ID, COVID-19 status, age in years and sex. The prospective study material was composed of cDNA or gDNA derived from T cells, B-cell-depleted T cells, or PBMCs. The repertoires were released in a freely available public database meant as a resource for research on the immune response to SARS-CoV-2. The samples were drawn from two sources: the first 160 participants of the ongoing ImmuneRACE study, and fewer than 1,500 subjects contributed by 6 global collaborators. What the work shows at the level of the full study, not this receptor alone: Clinical and demographic metadata were provided uncurated, with the amount varying by source and participant.

Sequencing was performed on peripheral blood. The chain couples TRBV9 to TRBJ2-5, with TRBD1 perhaps the D gene, on 6 matching bases. This clonotype was sampled from a woman between 45 and 65 years old with active or convalescent COVID-19. DNA sequence: TGTGCCAGCAGCGTAGATCCGGGGACACCCGAAGAGACCCAGTACTTC. Its product reads: CASSVDPGTPEETQYF.